The entry below gives a single T cell receptor beta chain sequence along with its context. This CDR3 contains 15 residues. Trimming cost V 3 bases and J 5 bases; bases outside gene matches: 6. Germline V lookup: CDR1 SGHNT, CDR2 YENEEA. Authors' methods: Amplification from reference gene primers served as the basis for estimated nucleated cell counts. The table came from immunoSEQ multiplex PCR; TCRdb's copy has only in-frame clones and leaves some out. The DNA was the basis for D and trimming; V, J and clone size are from that table. The table lists hundreds of thousands of clones, about nine tenths of them singletons. The data stem from a study of blood T cell repertoires in COVID-19. The overall study: COVID-19 samples from acute and convalescent phases originated in the United States, Italy and Spain. Nucleic acid was either cDNA or gDNA, and it came from T cells, B-cell-depleted T cells, or PBMCs.

The sequencing sample was made of peripheral blood. V is TRBV11-3 and J is TRBJ2-5, with 10 bases lining up with TRBD2. The sequence was collected from a woman aged 30 to 39 with active or convalescent COVID-19. CDR3 DNA: TGTGCCAGCAGCTTGGCTAGCGGGAGAGGGGAGACCCAGTACTTC. This codes for CASSLASGRGETQYF.